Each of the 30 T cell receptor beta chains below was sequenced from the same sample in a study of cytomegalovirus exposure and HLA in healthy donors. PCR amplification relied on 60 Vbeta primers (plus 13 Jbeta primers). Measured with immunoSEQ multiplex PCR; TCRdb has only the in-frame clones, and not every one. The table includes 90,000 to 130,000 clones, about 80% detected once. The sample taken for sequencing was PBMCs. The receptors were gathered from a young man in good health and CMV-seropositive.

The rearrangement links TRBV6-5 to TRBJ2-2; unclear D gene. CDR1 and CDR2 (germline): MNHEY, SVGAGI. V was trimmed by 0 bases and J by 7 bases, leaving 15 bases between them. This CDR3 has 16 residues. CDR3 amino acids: CASSYSYLPSGGELFF. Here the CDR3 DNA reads TGTGCCAGCAGTTACTCATACTTGCCGTCGGGCGGGGAGCTGTTTTTT.

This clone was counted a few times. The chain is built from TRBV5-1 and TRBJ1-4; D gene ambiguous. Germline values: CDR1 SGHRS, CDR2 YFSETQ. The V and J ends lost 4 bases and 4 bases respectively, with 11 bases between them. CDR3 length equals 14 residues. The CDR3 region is CASSQNTGNEKLFF. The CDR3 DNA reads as TGCGCCAGCAGCCAAAATACCGGTAATGAAAAACTGTTTTTT.

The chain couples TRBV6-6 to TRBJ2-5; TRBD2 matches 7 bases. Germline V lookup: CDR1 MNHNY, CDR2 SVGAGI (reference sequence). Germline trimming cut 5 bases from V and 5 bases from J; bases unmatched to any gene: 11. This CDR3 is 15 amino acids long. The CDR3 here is CASSPPGGGWETQYF. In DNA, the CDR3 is TGTGCCAGCAGTCCCCCTGGCGGGGGATGGGAGACCCAGTACTTC.

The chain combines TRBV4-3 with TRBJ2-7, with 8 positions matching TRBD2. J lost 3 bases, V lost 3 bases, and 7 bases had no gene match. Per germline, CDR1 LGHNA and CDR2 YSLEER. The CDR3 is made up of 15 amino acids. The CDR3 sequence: CASSQAVRGGYEQYF. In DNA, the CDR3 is TGCGCCAGCAGCCAGGCCGTTCGGGGGGGCTACGAGCAGTACTTC.

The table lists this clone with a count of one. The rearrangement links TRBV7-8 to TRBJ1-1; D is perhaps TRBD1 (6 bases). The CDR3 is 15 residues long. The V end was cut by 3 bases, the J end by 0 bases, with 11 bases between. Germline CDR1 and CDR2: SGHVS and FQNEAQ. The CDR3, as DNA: TGTGCCAGCAGCTTCAGACAGGACCTGAACACTGAAGCTTTCTTT. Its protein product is CASSFRQDLNTEAFF.

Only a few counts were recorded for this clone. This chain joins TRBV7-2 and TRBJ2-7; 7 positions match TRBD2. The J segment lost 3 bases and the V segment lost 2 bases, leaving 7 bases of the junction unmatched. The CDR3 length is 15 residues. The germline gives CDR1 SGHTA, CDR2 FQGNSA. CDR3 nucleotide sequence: TGTGCCAGCAGCTTATACAGCTCGGGGGGCTACGAGCAGTACTTC. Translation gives CASSLYSSGGYEQYF.

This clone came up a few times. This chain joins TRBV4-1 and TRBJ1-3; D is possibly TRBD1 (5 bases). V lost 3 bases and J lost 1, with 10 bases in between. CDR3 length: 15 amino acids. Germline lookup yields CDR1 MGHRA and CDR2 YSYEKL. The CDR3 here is CASSQAGSSGNTIYF. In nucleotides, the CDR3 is TGCGCCAGCAGCCAGGCAGGGTCTTCTGGAAACACCATATATTTT.

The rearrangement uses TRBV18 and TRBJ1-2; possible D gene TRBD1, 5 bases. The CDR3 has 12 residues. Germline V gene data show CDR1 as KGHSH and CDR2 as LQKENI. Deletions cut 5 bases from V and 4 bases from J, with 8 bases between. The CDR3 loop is CASSADSYGYTF. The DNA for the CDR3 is TGTGCCAGCTCAGCCGACAGCTATGGCTACACCTTC.

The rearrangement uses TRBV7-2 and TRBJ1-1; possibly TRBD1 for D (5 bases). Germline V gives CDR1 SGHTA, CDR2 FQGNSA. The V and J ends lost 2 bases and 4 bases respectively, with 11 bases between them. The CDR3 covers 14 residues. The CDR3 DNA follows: TGTGCCAGCAGCTTAATGGGCCAGGGCACTGAAGCTTTCTTT. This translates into CASSLMGQGTEAFF.

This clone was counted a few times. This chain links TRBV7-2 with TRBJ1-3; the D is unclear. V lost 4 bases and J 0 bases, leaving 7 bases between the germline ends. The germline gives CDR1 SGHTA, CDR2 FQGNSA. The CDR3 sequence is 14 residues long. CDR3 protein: CASSSGYSGNTIYF. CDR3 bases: TGTGCCAGCAGCTCGGGTTACTCTGGAAACACCATATATTTT. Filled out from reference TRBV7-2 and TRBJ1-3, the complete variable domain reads GAGVSQSPSNKVTEKGKDVELRCDPISGHTALYWYRQSLGQGLEFLIYFQGNSAPDKSGLPSDRFSAERTGGSVSTLTIQRTQQEDSAVYLCASSSGYSGNTIYFGEGSWLTVV.

The CDR3 DNA reads as TGTGCCAGCAGCCAAGGGACAGGACCTCAAAGGGAGCAGTACTTC. Translation: CASSQGTGPQREQYF. The gene calls are TRBV7-8 and TRBJ2-7, with 8 bases aligning to TRBD1. The CDR3 has 15 amino acids. V shed 5 bases, J shed 7 bases, and the junction held 13 bases outside the gene matches. Per the germline V gene, CDR1 is SGHVS and CDR2 is FQNEAQ.

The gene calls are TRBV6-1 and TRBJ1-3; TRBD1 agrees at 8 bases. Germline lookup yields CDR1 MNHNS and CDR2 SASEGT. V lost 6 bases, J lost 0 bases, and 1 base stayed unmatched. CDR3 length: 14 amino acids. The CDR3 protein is CASRTGDSGNTIYF. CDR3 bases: TGTGCCAGCAGGACAGGGGACTCTGGAAACACCATATATTTT.

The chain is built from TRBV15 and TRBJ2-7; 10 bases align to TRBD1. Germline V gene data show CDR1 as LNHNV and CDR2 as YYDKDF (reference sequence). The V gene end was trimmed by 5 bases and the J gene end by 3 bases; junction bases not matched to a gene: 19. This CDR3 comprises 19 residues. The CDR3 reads CATSGPGTGARAIDYEQYF. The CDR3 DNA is TGTGCCACCAGCGGTCCCGGGACAGGGGCGCGGGCAATCGACTACGAGCAGTACTTC. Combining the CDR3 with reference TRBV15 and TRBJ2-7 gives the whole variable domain DAMVIQNPRYQVTQFGKPVTLSCSQTLNHNVMYWYQQKSSQAPKLLFHYYDKDFNNEADTPDNFQSRRPNTSFCFLDIRSPGLGDTAMYLCATSGPGTGARAIDYEQYFGPGTRLTVT.

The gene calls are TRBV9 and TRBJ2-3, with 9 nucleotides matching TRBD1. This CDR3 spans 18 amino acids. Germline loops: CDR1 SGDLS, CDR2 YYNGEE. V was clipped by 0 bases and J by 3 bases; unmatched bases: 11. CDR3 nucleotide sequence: TGTGCCAGCAGCGTAGAAAAAAGACCGACAGGGGGAACAGATACGCAGTATTTT. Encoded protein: CASSVEKRPTGGTDTQYF.

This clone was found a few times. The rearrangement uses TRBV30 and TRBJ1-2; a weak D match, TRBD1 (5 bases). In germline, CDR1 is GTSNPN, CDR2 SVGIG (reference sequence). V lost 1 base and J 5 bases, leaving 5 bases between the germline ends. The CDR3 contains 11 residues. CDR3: CAWSAGYGYTF. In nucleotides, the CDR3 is TGTGCCTGGAGTGCAGGGTATGGCTACACCTTC.

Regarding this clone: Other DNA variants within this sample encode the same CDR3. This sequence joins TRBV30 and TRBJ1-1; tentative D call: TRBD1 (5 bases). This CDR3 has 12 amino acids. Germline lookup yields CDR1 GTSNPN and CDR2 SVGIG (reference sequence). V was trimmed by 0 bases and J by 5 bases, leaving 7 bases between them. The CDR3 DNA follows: TGTGCCTGGAGTGTGGGGGGGACTGAAGCTTTCTTT. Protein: CAWSVGGTEAFF.

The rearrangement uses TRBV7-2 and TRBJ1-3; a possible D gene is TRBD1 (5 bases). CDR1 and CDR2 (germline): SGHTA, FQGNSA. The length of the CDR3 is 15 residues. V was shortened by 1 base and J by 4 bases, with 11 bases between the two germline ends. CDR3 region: CASSLEGAGGNTIYF. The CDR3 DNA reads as TGTGCCAGCAGCTTAGAAGGGGCAGGGGGAAACACCATATATTTT.

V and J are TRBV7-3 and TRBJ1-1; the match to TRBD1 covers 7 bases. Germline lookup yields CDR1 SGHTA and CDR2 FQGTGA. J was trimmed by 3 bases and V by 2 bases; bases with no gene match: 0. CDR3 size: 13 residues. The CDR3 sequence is CASSLQGDTEAFF. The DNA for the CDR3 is TGTGCCAGCAGCTTACAGGGGGACACTGAAGCTTTCTTT.

This CDR3 reads CASSPGTGDFNEQYF. The CDR3 nucleotides are TGTGCCAGCTCACCCGGGACAGGTGATTTCAACGAGCAGTACTTC. The rearrangement uses TRBV18 and TRBJ2-7; 8 positions match TRBD1. V lost 3 bases, J lost 5 bases, and 9 bases stayed unmatched. There are 15 residues in the CDR3. CDR1 KGHSH and CDR2 LQKENI come from the germline V gene.

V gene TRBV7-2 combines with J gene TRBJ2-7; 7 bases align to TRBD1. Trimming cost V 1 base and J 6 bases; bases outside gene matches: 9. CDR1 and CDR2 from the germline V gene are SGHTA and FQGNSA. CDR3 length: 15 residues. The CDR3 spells CASSLVGTALGEQYF. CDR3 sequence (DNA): TGTGCCAGCAGCTTAGTAGGGACAGCGTTGGGCGAGCAGTACTTC.

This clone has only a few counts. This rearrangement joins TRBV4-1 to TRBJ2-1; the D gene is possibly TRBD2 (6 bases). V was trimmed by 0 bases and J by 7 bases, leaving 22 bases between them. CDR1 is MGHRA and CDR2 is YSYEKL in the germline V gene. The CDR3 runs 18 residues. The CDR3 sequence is CASSQEYVLAGLSNEQFF. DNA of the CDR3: TGCGCCAGCAGCCAAGAGTACGTCTTGGCGGGGCTCTCGAATGAGCAGTTCTTC.

CDR3: CASRRTGAHTEAFF. The CDR3 DNA is TGTGCCAGCAGGAGGACAGGGGCCCACACTGAAGCTTTCTTT. The V call is TRBV27, the J call TRBJ1-1; 9 bases match TRBD1. This CDR3 region has 14 residues. With 6 bases clipped from V and 3 bases from J, the junction kept 5 bases outside the gene matches. The V gene's germline CDR1 is MNHEY and CDR2 SMNVEV (reference sequence).

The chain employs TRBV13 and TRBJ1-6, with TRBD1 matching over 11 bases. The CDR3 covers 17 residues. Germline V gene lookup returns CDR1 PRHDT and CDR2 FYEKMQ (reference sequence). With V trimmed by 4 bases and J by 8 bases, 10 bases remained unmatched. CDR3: CASSYGQGAERDSPLHF. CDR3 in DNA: TGTGCCAGCAGCTACGGACAGGGGGCCGAGAGGGATTCACCCCTCCACTTT.

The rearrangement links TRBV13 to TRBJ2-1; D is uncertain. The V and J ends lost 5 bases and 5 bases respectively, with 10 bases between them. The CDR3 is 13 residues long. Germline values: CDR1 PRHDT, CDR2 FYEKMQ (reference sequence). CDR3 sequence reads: CASSRGPNNEQFF. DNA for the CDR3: TGTGCCAGCAGCCGCGGTCCCAACAATGAGCAGTTCTTC.

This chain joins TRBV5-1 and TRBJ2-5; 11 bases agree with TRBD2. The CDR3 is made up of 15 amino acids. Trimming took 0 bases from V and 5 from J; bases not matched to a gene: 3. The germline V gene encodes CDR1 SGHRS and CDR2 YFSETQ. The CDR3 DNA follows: TGCGCCAGCAGCTTGGGTGCTAGCGGGGGGGAGACCCAGTACTTC. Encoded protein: CASSLGASGGETQYF.

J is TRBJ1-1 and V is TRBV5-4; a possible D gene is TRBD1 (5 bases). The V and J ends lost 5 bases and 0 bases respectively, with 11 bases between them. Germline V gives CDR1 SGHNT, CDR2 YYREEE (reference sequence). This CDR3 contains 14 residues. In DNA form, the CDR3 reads TGTGCCAGCAGAATGACAGTAATGAACACTGAAGCTTTCTTT. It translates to CASRMTVMNTEAFF.

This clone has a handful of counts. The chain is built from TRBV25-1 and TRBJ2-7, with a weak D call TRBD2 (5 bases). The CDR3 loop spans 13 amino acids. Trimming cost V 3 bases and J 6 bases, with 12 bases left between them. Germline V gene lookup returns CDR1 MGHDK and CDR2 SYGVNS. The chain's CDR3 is CASSDGGGVEQYF. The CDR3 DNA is TGTGCCAGCAGTGACGGAGGAGGTGTCGAGCAGTACTTC.

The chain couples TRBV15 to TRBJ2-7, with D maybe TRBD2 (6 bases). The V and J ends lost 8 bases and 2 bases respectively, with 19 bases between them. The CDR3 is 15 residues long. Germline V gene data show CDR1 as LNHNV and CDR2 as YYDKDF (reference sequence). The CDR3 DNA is TGTGCCACCTCGGGGGAGAGGAGAAATACCTACGAGCAGTACTTC. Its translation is CATSGERRNTYEQYF.

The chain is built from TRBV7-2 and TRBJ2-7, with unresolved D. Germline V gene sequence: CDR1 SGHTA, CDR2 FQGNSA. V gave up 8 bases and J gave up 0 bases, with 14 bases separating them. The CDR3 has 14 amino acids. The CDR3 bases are TGTGCCAGCTCCAACAGAGACCTCTCCTACGAGCAGTACTTC. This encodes CASSNRDLSYEQYF.

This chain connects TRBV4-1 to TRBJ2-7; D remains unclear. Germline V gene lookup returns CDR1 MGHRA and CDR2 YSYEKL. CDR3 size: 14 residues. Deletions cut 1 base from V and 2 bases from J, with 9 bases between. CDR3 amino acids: CASSQGSGTYEQYF. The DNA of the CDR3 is TGCGCCAGCAGCCAAGGGAGTGGAACCTACGAGCAGTACTTC.